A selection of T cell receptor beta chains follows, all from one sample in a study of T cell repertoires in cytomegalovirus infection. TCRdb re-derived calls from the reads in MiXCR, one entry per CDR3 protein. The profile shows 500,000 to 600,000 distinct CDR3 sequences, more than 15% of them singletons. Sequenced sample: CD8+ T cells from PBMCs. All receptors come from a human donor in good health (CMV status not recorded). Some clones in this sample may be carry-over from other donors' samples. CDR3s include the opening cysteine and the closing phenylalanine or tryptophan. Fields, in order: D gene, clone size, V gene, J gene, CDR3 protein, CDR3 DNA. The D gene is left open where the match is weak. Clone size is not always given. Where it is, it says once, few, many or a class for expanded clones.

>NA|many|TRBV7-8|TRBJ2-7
CASSPAGEQYF
TGTGCCAGCAGCCCCGCCGGGGAGCAGTACTTC
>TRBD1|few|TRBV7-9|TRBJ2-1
CASSLVAGGSEQFF
TGTGCCAGCAGCTTAGTTGCAGGGGGCAGTGAGCAGTTCTTC
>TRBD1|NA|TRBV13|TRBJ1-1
CASSLKGQGNTEAFF
TGTGCCAGCAGCTTAAAGGGACAGGGTAACACTGAAGCTTTCTTT
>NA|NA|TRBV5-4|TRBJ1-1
CATTLAREKRNTEAFF
TGTGCCACCACGTTAGCGAGGGAAAAGCGGAACACTGAAGCTTTCTTT
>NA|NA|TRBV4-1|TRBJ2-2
CARSQEPPSPDPGELFF
TGCGCCAGAAGCCAAGAACCCCCTAGCCCAGACCCCGGGGAGCTGTTTTTT
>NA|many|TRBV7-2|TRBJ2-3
CASSLPEDSITDTQYF
TGTGCCAGCAGCCTGCCCGAGGACAGTATCACAGATACGCAGTATTTT
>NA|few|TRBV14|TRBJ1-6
CASSQDLLRPLASPLHF
TGTGCCAGCAGCCAAGATTTACTCCGTCCCTTAGCTTCACCCCTCCACTTT
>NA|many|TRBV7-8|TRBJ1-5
CASSENLRAKNQPQHF
TGTGCCAGCAGCGAGAACCTCAGGGCAAAAAATCAGCCCCAGCATTTT
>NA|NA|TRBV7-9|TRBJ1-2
CANNPLMAPNYGYTF
TGTGCCAACAACCCCCTCATGGCGCCCAACTATGGCTACACCTTC
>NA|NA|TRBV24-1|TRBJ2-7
CATSDLSGGTYEQYF
TGTGCCACCAGTGATTTGAGTGGCGGGACCTACGAGCAGTACTTC
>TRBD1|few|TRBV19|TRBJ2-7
CASSIGQGAGYEQYF
TGTGCCAGTAGTATAGGCCAGGGGGCCGGCTACGAGCAGTACTTC
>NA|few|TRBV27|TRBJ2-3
CASRRVPDTQYF
TGTGCCAGCAGGAGGGTGCCAGATACGCAGTATTTT
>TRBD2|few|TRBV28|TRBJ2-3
CASSLPETSGIDTQYF
TGTGCCAGCAGTTTGCCCGAAACTAGCGGGATAGATACGCAGTATTTT
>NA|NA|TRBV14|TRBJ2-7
CASSYSSVRRYEQYF
TGTGCCAGCAGCTACTCATCGGTTAGGCGCTACGAGCAGTACTTC
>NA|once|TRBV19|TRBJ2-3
CASSWAEGTDTQYF
TGTGCCAGTAGTTGGGCCGAAGGCACAGATACGCAGTATTTT
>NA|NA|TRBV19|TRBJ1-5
CASSIVGQMGYSNQPQHF
TGTGCCAGTAGTATCGTTGGGCAGATGGGATATAGCAATCAGCCCCAGCATTTT
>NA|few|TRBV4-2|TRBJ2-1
CASSQDSFGNEQFF
TGTGCCAGCAGCCAGGACTCGTTTGGGAATGAGCAGTTCTTC
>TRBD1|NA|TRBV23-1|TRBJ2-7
CASSLSGGQGDGEQYF
TGCGCCAGCAGTCTCTCAGGCGGACAGGGGGACGGGGAGCAGTACTTC
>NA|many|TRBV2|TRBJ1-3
CASSEALAGLAGNTIYF
TGTGCCAGCAGTGAAGCGCTTGCAGGGTTGGCTGGAAACACCATATATTTT
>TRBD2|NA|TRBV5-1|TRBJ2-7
CVSSPNQREGLHEQYF
TGCGTCAGCAGCCCCAACCAGCGGGAGGGCCTCCACGAGCAGTACTTC
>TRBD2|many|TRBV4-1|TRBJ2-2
CASSQGRGDSNTGELFF
TGCGCCAGCAGCCAAGGCCGGGGGGACTCTAACACCGGGGAGCTGTTTTTT
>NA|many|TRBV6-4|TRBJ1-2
CASSSGNNYGYTF
TGTGCCAGCAGTTCGGGGAATAACTATGGCTACACCTTC
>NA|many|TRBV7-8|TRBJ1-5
CASSFWGGEGNQPQHF
TGTGCCAGCAGCTTTTGGGGAGGGGAAGGCAATCAGCCCCAGCATTTT
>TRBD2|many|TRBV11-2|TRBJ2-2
CASSLSYSGRPRGTGELFF
TGTGCCAGCAGCTTATCCTACAGCGGGAGGCCGCGGGGCACCGGGGAGCTGTTTTTT
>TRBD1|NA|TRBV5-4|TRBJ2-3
CASSDRQGTDTKYF
TGTGCCAGCAGCGACAGACAGGGCACAGATACGAAGTATTTT
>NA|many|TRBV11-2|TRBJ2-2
CASSFSVSGTGELFF
TGTGCCAGCAGCTTTAGCGTCAGCGGTACCGGGGAGCTGTTTTTT
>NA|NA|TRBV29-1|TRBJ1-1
CSVEEAAAEAFF
TGCAGCGTTGAAGAGGCGGCAGCTGAAGCTTTCTTT
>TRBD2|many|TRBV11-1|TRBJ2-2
CASSLGLAGFTGELFF
TGTGCCAGCAGCTTAGGCCTAGCGGGATTCACCGGGGAGCTGTTTTTT
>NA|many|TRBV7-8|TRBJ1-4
CASSRLPGGVNEKLFF
TGTGCCAGCAGCCGGTTACCAGGAGGGGTTAATGAAAAACTGTTTTTT
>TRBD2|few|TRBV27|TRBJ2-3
CASWDGTSAPDTQYF
TGTGCCAGTTGGGACGGGACTAGCGCCCCAGATACGCAGTATTTT
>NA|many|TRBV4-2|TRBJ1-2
CASSQDRPLLGNYGYTF
TGTGCCAGCAGCCAAGATCGCCCCTTGTTGGGGAACTATGGCTACACCTTC